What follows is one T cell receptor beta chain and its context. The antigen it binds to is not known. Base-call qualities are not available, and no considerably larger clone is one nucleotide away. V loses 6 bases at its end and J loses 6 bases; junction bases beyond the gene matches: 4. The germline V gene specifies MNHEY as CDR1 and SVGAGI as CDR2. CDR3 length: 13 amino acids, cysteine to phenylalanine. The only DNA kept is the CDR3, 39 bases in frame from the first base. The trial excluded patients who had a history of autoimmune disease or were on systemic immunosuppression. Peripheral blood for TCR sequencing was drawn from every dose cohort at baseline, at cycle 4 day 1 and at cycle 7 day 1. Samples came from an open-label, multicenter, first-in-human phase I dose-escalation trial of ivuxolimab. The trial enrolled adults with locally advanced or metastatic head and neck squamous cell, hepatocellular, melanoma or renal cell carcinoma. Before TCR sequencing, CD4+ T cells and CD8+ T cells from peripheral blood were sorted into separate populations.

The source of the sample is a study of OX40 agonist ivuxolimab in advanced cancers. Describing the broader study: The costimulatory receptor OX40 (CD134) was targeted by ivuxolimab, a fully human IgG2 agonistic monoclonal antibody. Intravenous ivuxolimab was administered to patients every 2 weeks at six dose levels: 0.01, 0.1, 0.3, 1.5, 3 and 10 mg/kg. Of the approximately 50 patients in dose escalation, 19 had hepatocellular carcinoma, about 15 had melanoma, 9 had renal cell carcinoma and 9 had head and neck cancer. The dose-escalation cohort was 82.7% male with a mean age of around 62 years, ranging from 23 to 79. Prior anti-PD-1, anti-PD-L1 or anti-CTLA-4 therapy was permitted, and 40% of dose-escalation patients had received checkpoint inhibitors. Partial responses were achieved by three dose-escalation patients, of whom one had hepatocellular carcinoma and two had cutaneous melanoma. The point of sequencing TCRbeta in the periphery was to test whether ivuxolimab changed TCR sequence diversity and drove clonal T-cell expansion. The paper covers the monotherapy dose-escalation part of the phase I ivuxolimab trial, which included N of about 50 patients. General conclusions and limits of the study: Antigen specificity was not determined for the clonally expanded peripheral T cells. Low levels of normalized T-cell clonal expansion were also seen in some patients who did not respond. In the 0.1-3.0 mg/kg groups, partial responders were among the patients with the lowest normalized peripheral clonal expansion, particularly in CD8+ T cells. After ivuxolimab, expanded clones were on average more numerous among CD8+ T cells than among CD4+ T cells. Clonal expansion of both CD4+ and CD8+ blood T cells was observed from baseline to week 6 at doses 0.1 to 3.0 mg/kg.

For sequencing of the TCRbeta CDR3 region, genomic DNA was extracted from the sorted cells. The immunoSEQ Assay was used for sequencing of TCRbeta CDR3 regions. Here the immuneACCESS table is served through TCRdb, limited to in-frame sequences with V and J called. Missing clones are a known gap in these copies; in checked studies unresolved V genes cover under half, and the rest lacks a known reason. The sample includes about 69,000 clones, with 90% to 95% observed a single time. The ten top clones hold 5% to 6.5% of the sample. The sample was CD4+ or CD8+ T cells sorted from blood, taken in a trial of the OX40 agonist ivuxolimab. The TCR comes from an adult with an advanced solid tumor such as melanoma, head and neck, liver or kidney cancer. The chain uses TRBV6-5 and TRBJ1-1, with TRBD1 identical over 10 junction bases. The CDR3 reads CASRWTGGPEAFF. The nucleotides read TGTGCCAGCAGATGGACAGGGGGACCTGAAGCTTTCTTT.